The T cell receptor beta chain described here comes from a study of CXCR3-negative and CXCR3-positive naive CD8 T cells. Study-wide findings and caveats: The naive subsets expressed comparable surface CD5, and the authors inferred TCR strength from TRB CDR3 properties. TRB CDR3 hydrophobicity was greater in CXCR3-positive naive cells than in CXCR3-negative naive cells.

Worth noting for this clonotype: Its antigen is not identified.

The TRB cDNA libraries were prepared by 5' RACE with UMI labels. TCRdb reworked the 5' RACE reads into one entry per CDR3 protein, no DNA. The table lists 55,000 to 70,000 distinct CDR3 sequences. From germline, CDR1 is LNHDA and CDR2 SQIVND (reference sequence). The CDR3 runs 17 residues. The receptor comes from a human donor in good health. Some clones in this sample may be carry-over from other donors' samples. Sequences were obtained from naive CXCR3+ CD8+ T cells from blood. The subset: CD45RO-CCR7+CD27+CD95- naive CD8+ T cells expressing CXCR3 (TNR3+). The V call is TRBV19, the J call TRBJ2-1; without DNA, the TCRdb call of TRBD2 cannot be checked. CDR3 sequence: CASSMVSGESSYNEQFF.